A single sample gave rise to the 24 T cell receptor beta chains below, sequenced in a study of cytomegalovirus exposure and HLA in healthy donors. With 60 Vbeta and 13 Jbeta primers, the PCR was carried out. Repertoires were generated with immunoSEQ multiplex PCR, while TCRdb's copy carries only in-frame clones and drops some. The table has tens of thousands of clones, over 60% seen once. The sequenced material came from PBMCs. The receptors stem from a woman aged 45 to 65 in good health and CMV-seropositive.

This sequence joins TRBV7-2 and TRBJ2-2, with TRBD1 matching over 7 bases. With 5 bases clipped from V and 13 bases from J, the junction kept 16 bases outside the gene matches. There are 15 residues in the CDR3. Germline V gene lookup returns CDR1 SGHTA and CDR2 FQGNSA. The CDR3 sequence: CASSPGQVFATGLFF. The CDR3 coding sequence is TGTGCCAGCAGCCCCGGACAGGTCTTCGCGACCGGGCTGTTTTTT.

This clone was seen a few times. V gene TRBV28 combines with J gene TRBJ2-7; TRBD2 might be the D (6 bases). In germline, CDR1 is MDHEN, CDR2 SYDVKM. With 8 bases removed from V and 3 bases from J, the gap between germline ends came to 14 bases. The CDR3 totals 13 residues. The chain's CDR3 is CASGEDFFYEQYF. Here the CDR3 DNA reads TGTGCCAGCGGGGAGGACTTTTTCTACGAGCAGTACTTC.

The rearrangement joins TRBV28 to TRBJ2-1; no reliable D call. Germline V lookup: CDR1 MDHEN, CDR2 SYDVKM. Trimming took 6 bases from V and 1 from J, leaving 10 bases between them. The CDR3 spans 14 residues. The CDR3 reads CASRTSRSYNEQFF. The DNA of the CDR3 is TGTGCCAGCAGGACCTCGAGGTCCTACAATGAGCAGTTCTTC.

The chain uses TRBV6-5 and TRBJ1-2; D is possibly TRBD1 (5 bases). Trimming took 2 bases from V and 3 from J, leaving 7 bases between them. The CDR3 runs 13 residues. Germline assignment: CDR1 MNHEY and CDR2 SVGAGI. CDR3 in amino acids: CASSYGGDYGYTF. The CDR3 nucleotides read TGTGCCAGCAGTTACGGGGGGGACTATGGCTACACCTTC.

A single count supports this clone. CDR3 protein: CASSPELERNTIYF. CDR3 DNA sequence: TGTGCCAGCAGCCCGGAGTTAGAACGAAACACCATATATTTT. V gene TRBV28 combines with J gene TRBJ1-3; no clear D. V gave up 6 bases and J gave up 5 bases, with 14 bases separating them. Germline CDR1 MDHEN, CDR2 SYDVKM. The CDR3 is made up of 14 amino acids.

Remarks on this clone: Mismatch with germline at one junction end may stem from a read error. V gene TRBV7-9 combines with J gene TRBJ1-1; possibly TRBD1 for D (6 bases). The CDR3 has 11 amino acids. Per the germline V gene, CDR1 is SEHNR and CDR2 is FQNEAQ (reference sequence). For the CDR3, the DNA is TGTTCCAGCAGCAGGGGTAGTGAAGCTTTCTTT. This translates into CSSSRGSEAFF.

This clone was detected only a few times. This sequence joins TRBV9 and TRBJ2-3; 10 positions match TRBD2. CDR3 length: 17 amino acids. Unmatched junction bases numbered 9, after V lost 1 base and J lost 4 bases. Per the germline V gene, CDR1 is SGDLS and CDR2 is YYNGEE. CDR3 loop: CASSVRPGLAGADTQYF. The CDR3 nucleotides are TGTGCCAGCAGCGTACGCCCCGGGCTAGCGGGGGCAGATACGCAGTATTTT.

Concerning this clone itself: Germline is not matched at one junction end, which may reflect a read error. CDR3 sequence reads: CARSRRAIGSPLHF. CDR3 DNA: TGTGCCCGGAGCAGGAGGGCAATTGGGTCACCCCTCCACTTT. The chain has TRBV30 and TRBJ1-6; unclear D gene. Germline CDR1 and CDR2: GTSNPN and SVGIG (reference sequence). This CDR3 has 14 residues. The whole variable domain, filled in from reference TRBV30 and TRBJ1-6, reads SQTIHQWPATLVQPVGSPLSLECTVEGTSNPNLYWYRQAAGRGLQLLFYSVGIGQISSEVPQNLSASRPQDRQFILSSKKLLLSDSGFYLCARSRRAIGSPLHFGNGTRLTVT.

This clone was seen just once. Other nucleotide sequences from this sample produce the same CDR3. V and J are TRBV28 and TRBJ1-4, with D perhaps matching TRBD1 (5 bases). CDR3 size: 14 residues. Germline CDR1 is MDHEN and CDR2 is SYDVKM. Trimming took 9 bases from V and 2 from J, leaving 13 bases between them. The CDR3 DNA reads TGTGCCAGTCGGAGTGGGGGGACTAATGAAAAACTGTTTTTT. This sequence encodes CASRSGGTNEKLFF.

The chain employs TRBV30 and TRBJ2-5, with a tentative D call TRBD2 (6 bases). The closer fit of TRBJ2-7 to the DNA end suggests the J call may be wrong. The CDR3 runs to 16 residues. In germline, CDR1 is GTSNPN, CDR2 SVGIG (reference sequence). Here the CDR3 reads CAWSVRLSGYSYEQYF. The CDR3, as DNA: TGTGCCTGGAGTGTACGTCTTAGCGGATACTCCTACGAGCAGTACTTC.

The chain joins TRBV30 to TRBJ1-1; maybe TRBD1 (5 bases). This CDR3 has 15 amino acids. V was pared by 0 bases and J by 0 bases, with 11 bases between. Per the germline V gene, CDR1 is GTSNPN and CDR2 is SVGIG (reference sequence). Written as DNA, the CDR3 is TGTGCCTGGAGTGTAACCCAGGGTTTGAACACTGAAGCTTTCTTT. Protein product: CAWSVTQGLNTEAFF.

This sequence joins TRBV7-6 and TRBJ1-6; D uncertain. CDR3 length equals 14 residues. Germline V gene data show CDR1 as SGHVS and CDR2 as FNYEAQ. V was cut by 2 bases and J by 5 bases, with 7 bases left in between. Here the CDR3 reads CASSLTRNNSPLHF. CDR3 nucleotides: TGTGCCAGCAGCTTAACTCGAAATAATTCACCCCTCCACTTT.

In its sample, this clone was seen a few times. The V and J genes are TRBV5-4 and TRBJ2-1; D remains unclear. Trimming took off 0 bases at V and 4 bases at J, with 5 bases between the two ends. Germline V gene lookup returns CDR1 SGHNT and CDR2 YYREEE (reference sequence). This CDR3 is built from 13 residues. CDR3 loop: CASSLGHYNEQFF. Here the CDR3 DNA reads TGTGCCAGCAGCTTGGGACATTACAATGAGCAGTTCTTC. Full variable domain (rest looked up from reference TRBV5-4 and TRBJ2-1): ETGVTQSPTHLIKTRGQQVTLRCSSQSGHNTVSWYQQALGQGPQFIFQYYREEENGRGNFPPRFSGLQFPNYSSELNVNALELDDSALYLCASSLGHYNEQFFGPGTRLTVL.

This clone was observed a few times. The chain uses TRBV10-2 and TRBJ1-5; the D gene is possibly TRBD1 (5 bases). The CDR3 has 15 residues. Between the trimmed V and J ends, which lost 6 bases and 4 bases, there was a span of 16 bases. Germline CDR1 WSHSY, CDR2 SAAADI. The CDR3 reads CASRGGLSLNQPQHF. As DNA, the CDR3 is TGCGCCAGCAGGGGGGGGTTGAGTTTAAATCAGCCCCAGCATTTT.

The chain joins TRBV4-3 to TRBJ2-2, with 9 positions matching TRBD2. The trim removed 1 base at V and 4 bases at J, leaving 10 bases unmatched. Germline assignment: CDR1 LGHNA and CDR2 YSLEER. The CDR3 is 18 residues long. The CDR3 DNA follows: TGCGCCAGCAGCCAAGGGCAGCGGGGGGCCCCGGTCACCGGGGAGCTGTTTTTT. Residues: CASSQGQRGAPVTGELFF.

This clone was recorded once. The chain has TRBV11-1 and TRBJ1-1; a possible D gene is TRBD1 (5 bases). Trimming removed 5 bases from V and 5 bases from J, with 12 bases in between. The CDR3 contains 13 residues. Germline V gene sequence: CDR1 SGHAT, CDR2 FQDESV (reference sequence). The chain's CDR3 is CASSPQETTEAFF. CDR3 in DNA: TGTGCCAGCAGCCCACAGGAGACAACTGAAGCTTTCTTT. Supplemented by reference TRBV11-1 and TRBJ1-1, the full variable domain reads EAEVAQSPRYKITEKSQAVAFWCDPISGHATLYWYRQILGQGPELLVQFQDESVVDDSQLPKDRFSAERLKGVDSTLKIQPAELGDSAMYLCASSPQETTEAFFGQGTRLTVV.

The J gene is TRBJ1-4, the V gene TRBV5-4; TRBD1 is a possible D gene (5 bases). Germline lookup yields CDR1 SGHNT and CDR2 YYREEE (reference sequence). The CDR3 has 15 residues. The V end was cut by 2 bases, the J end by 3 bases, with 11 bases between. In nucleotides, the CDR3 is TGTGCCAGCAGCTTAGCGGGACGGGCTAATGAAAAACTGTTTTTT. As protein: CASSLAGRANEKLFF.

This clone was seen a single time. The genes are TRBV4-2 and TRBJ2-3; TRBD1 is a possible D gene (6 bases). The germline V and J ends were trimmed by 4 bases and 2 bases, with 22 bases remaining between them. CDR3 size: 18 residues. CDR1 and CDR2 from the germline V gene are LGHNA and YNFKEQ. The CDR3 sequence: CASSPRLGTRDNTDTQYF. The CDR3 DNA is TGTGCCAGCAGCCCTAGACTGGGGACAAGGGATAACACAGATACGCAGTATTTT.

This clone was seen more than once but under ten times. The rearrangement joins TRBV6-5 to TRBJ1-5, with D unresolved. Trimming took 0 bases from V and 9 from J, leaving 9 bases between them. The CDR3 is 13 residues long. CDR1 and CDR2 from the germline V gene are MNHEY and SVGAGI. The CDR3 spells CASSYSERWPQHF. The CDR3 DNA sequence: TGTGCCAGCAGTTACTCCGAGAGGTGGCCCCAGCATTTT.

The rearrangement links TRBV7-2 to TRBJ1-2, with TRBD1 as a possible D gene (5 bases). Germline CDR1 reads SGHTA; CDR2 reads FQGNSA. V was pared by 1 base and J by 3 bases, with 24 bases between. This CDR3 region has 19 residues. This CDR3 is CASSLEVGQGRIKDYGYTF. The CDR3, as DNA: TGTGCCAGCAGCTTAGAGGTGGGGCAGGGAAGAATAAAGGACTATGGCTACACCTTC.

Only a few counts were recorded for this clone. CDR3 residues: CAISEDSGGAFSYEQYF. CDR3 bases: TGTGCCATCAGTGAGGATAGCGGGGGGGCCTTCTCCTACGAGCAGTACTTC. The V call is TRBV10-3, the J call TRBJ2-7, with 11 bases fitting TRBD2. CDR1 and CDR2 (germline): ENHRY, SYGVKD. CDR3 length: 17 residues. V dropped 2 bases and J dropped 0; count of bases not matched to a gene: 6.

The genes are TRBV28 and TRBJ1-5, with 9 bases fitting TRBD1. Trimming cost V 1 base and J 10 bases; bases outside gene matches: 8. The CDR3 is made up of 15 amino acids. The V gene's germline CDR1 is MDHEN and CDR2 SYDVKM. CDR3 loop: CASSLFGTGSLPQHF. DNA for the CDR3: TGTGCCAGCAGTTTATTTGGGACAGGGTCTCTCCCCCAGCATTTT.

This chain's CDR3 is CSVVLATNEKLFF. In nucleotides, the CDR3 is TGCAGCGTTGTCCTAGCAACTAATGAAAAACTGTTTTTT. This sequence joins TRBV29-1 and TRBJ1-4; no clear D gene. Looked up from germline, CDR1 is SQVTM and CDR2 is ANQGSEA. The CDR3 consists of 13 residues. Between the trimmed V and J ends, which lost 4 bases and 0 bases, there was a span of 6 bases.

The CDR3 bases are TGCGCCAGCAGCGAAACAGGAACTAATGAAAAACTGTTTTTT. It codes for CASSETGTNEKLFF. J is TRBJ1-4 and V is TRBV5-1; D is possibly TRBD1 (5 bases). V was cut by 4 bases and J by 1 base, with 8 bases left in between. Per germline, CDR1 SGHRS and CDR2 YFSETQ. This CDR3 region has 14 residues.